Only one count was recorded for the clone carrying this T cell receptor beta chain. What it recognizes is unknown. Patients were ineligible given autoimmune disease history or systemic immunosuppression. The CDR3 runs to 16 residues. Germline lookup yields CDR1 SGHDN and CDR2 FVKESK. Between the trimmed V and J ends, which lost 4 bases and 6 bases, there was a span of 18 bases. These data belong to a study of OX40 agonist ivuxolimab in advanced cancers. Across the study: Patients received ivuxolimab, an agonistic anti-OX40 (CD134) antibody.

Using immunoSEQ multiplex PCR, the repertoire was profiled, and TCRdb retains in-frame clones only, with some absent. The table includes 7,000 or so clones, 65% to 75% detected once. Points from the study as a whole: Circulating CD4+ and CD8+ T cells showed clonal expansion by week 6 at 0.1 to 3.0 mg/kg.

Source: CD4+ or CD8+ T cells sorted from blood, taken in a trial of the OX40 agonist ivuxolimab. This chain uses TRBV14 with TRBJ1-4; unclear D gene. The TCR was taken from an adult with an advanced solid tumor such as melanoma, head and neck, liver or kidney cancer. The CDR3 DNA follows: TGTGCCAGCAGCCTCATAGACGGCCCTCTCCATGAAAAACTGTTTTTT. It translates to CASSLIDGPLHEKLFF. The variable domain in full, with the rest retrieved from reference TRBV14 and TRBJ1-4, is EAGVTQFPSHSVIEKGQTVTLRCDPISGHDNLYWYRRVMGKEIKFLLHFVKESKQDESGMPNNRFLAERTGGTYSTLKVQPAELEDSGVYFCASSLIDGPLHEKLFFGSGTQLSVL.